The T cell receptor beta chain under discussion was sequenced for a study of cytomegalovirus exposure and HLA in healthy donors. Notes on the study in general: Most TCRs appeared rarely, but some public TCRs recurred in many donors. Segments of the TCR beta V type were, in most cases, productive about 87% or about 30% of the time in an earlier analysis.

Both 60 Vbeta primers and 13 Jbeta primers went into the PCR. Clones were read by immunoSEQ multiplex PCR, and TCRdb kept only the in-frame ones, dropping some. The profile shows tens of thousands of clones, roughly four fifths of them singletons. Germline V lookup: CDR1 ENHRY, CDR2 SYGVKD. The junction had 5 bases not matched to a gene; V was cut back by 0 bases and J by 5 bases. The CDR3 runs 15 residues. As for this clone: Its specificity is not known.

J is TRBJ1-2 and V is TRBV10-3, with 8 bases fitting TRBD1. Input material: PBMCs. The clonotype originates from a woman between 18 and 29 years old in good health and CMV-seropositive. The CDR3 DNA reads TGTGCCATCAGTGAGTCGACAGGGGAATTATATGGCTACACCTTC. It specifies CAISESTGELYGYTF.